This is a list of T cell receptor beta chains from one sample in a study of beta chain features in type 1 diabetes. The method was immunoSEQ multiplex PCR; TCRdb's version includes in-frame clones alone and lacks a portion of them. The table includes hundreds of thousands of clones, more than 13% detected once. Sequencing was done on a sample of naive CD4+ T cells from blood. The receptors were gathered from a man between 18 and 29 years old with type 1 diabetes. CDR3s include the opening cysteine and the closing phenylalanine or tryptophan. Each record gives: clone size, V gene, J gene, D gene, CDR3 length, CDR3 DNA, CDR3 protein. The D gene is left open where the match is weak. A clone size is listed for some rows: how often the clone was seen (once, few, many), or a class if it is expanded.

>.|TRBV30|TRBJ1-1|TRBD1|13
TGTGCCTGGAGTGGGACAGGAAGGTCCGAAGCTTTCTTT
CAWSGTGRSEAFF
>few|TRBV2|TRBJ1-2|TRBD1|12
TGTGCCAGCAGACCTGGACAGGCCGCGTACACCTTC
CASRPGQAAYTF
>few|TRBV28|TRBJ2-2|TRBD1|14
TGTGCCAGCAGTTTATCGACAGGGCCCGGGGAGCTGTTTTTT
CASSLSTGPGELFF
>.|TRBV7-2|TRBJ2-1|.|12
TGTGCCAGCAGCCCACTAGCCCATGAGCAGTTCTTC
CASSPLAHEQFF
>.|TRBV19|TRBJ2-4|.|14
TGTGCCAGTAGTCCCCGACAGGGGAGGGACATTCAGTACTTC
CASSPRQGRDIQYF
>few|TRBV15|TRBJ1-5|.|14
TGTGCCACCAGCAGAGATCGGTGGGAACAGCCCCAGCATTTT
CATSRDRWEQPQHF
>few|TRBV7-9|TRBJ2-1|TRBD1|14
TGTGCCAGCAGCGACAACAGGGGGTCCAATGAGCAGTTCTTC
CASSDNRGSNEQFF
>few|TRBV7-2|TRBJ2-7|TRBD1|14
TGTGCCAGCGGCGCAGGGGGCAGAACCTACGAGCAGTACTTC
CASGAGGRTYEQYF
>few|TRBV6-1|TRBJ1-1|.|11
TGTGCCAGCAGACCGGGAGTTGAAGCTTTCTTT
CASRPGVEAFF
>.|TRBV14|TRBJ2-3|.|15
TGTGCCAGCAGCCAAGATTTGTGGGTCACAGATACGCAGTATTTT
CASSQDLWVTDTQYF
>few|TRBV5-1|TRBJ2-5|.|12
TGCGCCAGCAGCTCACATCAAGAGACCCAGTACTTC
CASSSHQETQYF
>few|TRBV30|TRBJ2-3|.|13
TGTGCCTCGTGGGCAGGACCACAAAATCCGCAGTATTTT
CASWAGPQNPQYF
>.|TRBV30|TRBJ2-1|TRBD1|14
TGTGCCTGGAGCCATTGGACAGGGCGGGATGAGCAGTTCTTC
CAWSHWTGRDEQFF
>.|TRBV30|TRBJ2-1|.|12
TGTGCCTGGGGGAGGACAGGCACCCAGCAGTTCTTC
CAWGRTGTQQFF
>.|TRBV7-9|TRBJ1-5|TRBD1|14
TGTGCCAGCAGCTGGGACAGGGAGGAACAGCCCCAGCATTTT
CASSWDREEQPQHF
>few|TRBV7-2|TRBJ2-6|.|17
TGTGCCAGCAGCTTAGAGGCGGGGGCAGCAGGGGCCAACGTCCTGACTTTC
CASSLEAGAAGANVLTF
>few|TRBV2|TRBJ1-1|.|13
TGTGCCAGCGCAGGGGAGACGAACACTGAAGCTTTCTTT
CASAGETNTEAFF
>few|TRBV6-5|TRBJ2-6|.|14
TGTGCCAGCAGTTATAGCGGCGGGGCCAACGTCCTGACTTTC
CASSYSGGANVLTF
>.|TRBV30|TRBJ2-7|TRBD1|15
TGTGCCTGGGGAACCGGACAGGGTCGAAGCTACGAGCAGTACTTC
CAWGTGQGRSYEQYF
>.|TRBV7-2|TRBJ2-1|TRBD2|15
TGTGCCAGCAGGGAGCGGGGGTCCCCCTACAATGAGCAGTTCTTC
CASRERGSPYNEQFF